One sample yielded the 3 T cell receptor beta chains listed below, sequenced in a study of technical replicates of blood from four donors. Profiled with immunoSEQ multiplex PCR; TCRdb holds only in-frame clones, not every one. Altogether tens of thousands of clones are present, 95% to 97% being singletons, with the ten largest covering 0.21%. Sequenced input: T cells isolated from PBMCs. The receptors originated from a human donor in good health.

The chain carries TRBV5-1 and TRBJ2-2; TRBD1 matches at 7 bases. Trimming took 7 bases from V and 8 from J; bases not matched to a gene: 5. This CDR3 is built from 12 residues. In germline, CDR1 is SGHRS, CDR2 YFSETQ. The CDR3 region is CASRQGVGELFF. CDR3 bases: TGCGCCAGCCGCCAGGGGGTTGGGGAGCTGTTTTTT.

The chain couples TRBV9 to TRBJ2-5; no firm D call. The V gene's germline CDR1 is SGDLS and CDR2 YYNGEE. The V gene lost 3 bases and the J gene lost 2 bases, with 17 bases spanning the gap. The CDR3 sequence is 16 residues long. The CDR3 is CASSELVATPQETQYF. In nucleotides, the CDR3 is TGTGCCAGCAGCGAATTAGTCGCCACGCCTCAAGAGACCCAGTACTTC.

This clone appeared a single time. The chain combines TRBV5-4 with TRBJ1-5, with 8 bases lining up with TRBD1. V was clipped by 1 base and J by 2 bases; unmatched bases: 11. The CDR3 is made up of 18 amino acids. The germline CDR1 and CDR2 sequences are SGHNT and YYREEE (reference sequence). The CDR3 sequence is CASSLNRGAAIGNQPQHF. The CDR3 nucleotides read TGTGCCAGCAGCTTGAACAGGGGGGCTGCCATTGGCAATCAGCCCCAGCATTTT.